The entry below describes one T cell receptor (beta chain). As yet, its antigen is unknown. With molecular barcodes, quantitative 5'-RACE was used to make the TCR beta libraries. TCRdb processed the 5' RACE reads anew with MiXCR; each CDR3 protein has one entry. This sample carries more than 25,000 distinct CDR3 sequences, 5.3% of them seen once, and the ten largest clones take roughly 1.9%. This entry is derived from a study of CD8 T cells in ankylosing spondylitis. Regarding the study as a whole: Disease-associated clones were CD8+ and fairly uncommon in peripheral blood. Researchers reportedly found disease-linked clones significantly enriched in matched ankylosing spondylitis synovial fluid.

Per the germline V gene, CDR1 is SGDLS and CDR2 is YYNGEE. The CDR3 totals 15 residues. Between the trimmed V and J ends, which lost 1 base and 0 bases, there was a span of 7 bases. The sequence was obtained from a female donor with ankylosing spondylitis or in good health (not recorded which). This chain uses TRBV9 with TRBJ2-2; maybe TRBD1 (5 bases). The sequenced sample was blood, either unsorted or a sorted T cell fraction (not recorded which). CDR3 sequence reads: CASSVTRANTGELFF. The CDR3 coding sequence is TGTGCCAGCAGCGTAACCAGGGCGAACACCGGGGAGCTGTTTTTT.